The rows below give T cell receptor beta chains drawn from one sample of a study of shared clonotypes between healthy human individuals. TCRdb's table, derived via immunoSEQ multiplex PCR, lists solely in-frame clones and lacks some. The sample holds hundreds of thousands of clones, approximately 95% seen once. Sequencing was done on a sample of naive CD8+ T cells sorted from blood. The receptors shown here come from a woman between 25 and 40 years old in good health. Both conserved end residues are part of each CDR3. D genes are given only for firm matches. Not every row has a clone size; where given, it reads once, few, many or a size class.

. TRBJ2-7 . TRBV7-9 TGTGCCAGCAGCTTAGGATTTGGGACAACACCACATGACGAGCAGTACTTC CASSLGFGTTPHDEQYF
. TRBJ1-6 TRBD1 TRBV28 TGTGCCAGCAGTGACAGGGAGGTGGCCCTCCACTTT CASSDREVALHF
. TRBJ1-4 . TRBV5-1 TGCGCCAGCAGCGCCCAGGGTTCACTCGACAGGAGTAATGAAAAACTGTTTTTT CASSAQGSLDRSNEKLFF
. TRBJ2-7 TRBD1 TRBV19 TGTGCCAGTAGTATTGCCGGGACAGGGTGGTACGAGCAGTACTTC CASSIAGTGWYEQYF
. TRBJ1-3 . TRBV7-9 TGTGCCAGCAGCCCCACCACGAGCTCTGGAAACACCATATATTTT CASSPTTSSGNTIYF
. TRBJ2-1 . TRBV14 TGTGCCAGCAGCCAGAAGGGGGAGCAGTTCTTC CASSQKGEQFF
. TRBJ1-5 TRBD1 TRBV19 TGTGCCAGTAGGCCCGGGACAGGGCTTAATCAGCCCCAGCATTTT CASRPGTGLNQPQHF
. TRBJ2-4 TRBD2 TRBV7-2 TGTGCCAGCAGCCTAACGACTCGGCTAGCGGGAGTTGGTAACATTCAGTACTTC CASSLTTRLAGVGNIQYF
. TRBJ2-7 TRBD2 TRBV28 TGTGCCGGCAGGGACTACAGAGAGCAGTACTTC CAGRDYREQYF
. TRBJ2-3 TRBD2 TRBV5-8 TGTGCCAGCAGCTTGGGACTAGCGGGAGATCCTAGCACAGATACGCAGTATTTT CASSLGLAGDPSTDTQYF
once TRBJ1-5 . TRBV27 TGTGCCAGCAGTTTCGCCCAGCTTCAGCCCCAGCATTTT CASSFAQLQPQHF
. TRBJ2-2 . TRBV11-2 TGTGCCAGCAGCTTCAGCACCGGGGAGCTGTTTTTT CASSFSTGELFF
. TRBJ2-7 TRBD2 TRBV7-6 TGTGCCAGCAGCTGGGGGACTAGCGGGAGTCTCAGTGCGGCCGAGCAGTACTTC CASSWGTSGSLSAAEQYF
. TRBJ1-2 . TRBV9 TGTGCCAGCAGCGTGAACAGAGGACAAAACTATGGCTACACCTTC CASSVNRGQNYGYTF
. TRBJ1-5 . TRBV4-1 TGCGCCAGCAGCCAATATGAGCAAAGCTATAGCAATCAGCCCCAGCATTTT CASSQYEQSYSNQPQHF
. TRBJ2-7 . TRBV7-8 TGTGCCAGCAGCCCGGCGGTGGCTAGCGATTCCTACGAGCAGTACTTC CASSPAVASDSYEQYF
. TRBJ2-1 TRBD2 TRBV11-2 TGTGCCAGCAGCCCATGGGTAGGAGCGGGGGGCTCCTACAATGAGCAGTTCTTC CASSPWVGAGGSYNEQFF
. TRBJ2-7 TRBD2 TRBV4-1 TGCGCCAGCAGCCCCCTTGCGATTAGCGGGATATACTCTCCGTACTTC CASSPLAISGIYSPYF
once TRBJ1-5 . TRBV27 TGTGCCAGCAGTTTCGAGTCCGAGTTTTTCGAGAGCAATCAGCCCCAGCATTTT CASSFESEFFESNQPQHF
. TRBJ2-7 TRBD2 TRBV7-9 TGTGCCAGCCGCGGAGCTAGCGGGAGGGCTTCCGAGCAGTACTTC CASRGASGRASEQYF
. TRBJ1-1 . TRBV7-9 TGTGCCAGCAGCTCCGGGACCCACGCTGAAGCTTTCTTT CASSSGTHAEAFF
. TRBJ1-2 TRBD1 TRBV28 TGTGCCAGCAGTCCGGGGACAGGGGCTCATGGCTACACCTTC CASSPGTGAHGYTF
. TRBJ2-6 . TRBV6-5 TGTGCCAGCAGTCCGGGCTCCGGGGCCAACGTCCTGACTTTC CASSPGSGANVLTF
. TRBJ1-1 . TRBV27 TGTGCCACCCAGGAAGGGTGGAACACTGAAGCTTTCTTT CATQEGWNTEAFF
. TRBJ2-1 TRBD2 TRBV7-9 TGTGCCAGCAGCTTTAGAGCGGGAGTATTCAATGAGCAGTTCTTC CASSFRAGVFNEQFF
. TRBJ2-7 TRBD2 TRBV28 TGTGCCAGCAGTCGACCTGAGCGGGAGGGCCTCTACGAGCAGTACTTC CASSRPEREGLYEQYF
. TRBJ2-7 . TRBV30 TGTGCCTGGAGTGACCAGTCGAGCTCCTACGAGCAGTACTTC CAWSDQSSSYEQYF
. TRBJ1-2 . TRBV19 TGTGCCAGTAGTTTTCGACCCGACCACTTATATGGCTACACCTTC CASSFRPDHLYGYTF
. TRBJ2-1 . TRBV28 TGTGCCAGCAGTTTAAGCTCCCACAATGAGCAGTTCTTC CASSLSSHNEQFF
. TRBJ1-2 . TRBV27 TGTGCCAGCAGTTTATCGCCGGGGGTCTATGGCTACACCTTC CASSLSPGVYGYTF
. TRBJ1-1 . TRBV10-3 TGTGCCATCAGTGAGTTGGGAAACACTGAAGCTTTCTTT CAISELGNTEAFF
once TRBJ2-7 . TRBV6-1 TGTGCCAGCAAGGACCTGCACTACGAGCAGTACTTC CASKDLHYEQYF
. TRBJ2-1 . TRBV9 TGTGCCAGCAGCCGCAAGGGGGCGGGGACGAACAATGAGCAGTTCTTC CASSRKGAGTNNEQFF
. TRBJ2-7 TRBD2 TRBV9 TGTGCCAGCACGATTCGGCGGGAGCCGTTGGACGAGCAGTACTTC CASTIRREPLDEQYF
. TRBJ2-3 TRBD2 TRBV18 TGTGCCAGCTCACCACTTCTAGCGGGTGATACAGATACGCAGTATTTT CASSPLLAGDTDTQYF
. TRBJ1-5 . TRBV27 TGTGCCAGCAAGGGATCGGGCAATCAGCCCCAGCATTTT CASKGSGNQPQHF
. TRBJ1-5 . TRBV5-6 TGTGCCAGCAGCTTGTGGGGCAGGGGTCGGGGAAATCAGCCCCAGCATTTT CASSLWGRGRGNQPQHF
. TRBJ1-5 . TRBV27 TGTGCCAGCAGACAGCTACCGGGGCCCCAGCATTTT CASRQLPGPQHF
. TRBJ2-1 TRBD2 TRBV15 TGTGCCACCAGTGAACTAGCGGGAGTGTACAATGAGCAGTTCTTC CATSELAGVYNEQFF
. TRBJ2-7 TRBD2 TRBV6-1 TGTGCCAGCAGTGAAGGCACTAGCGGGTACGAGCAGTACTTC CASSEGTSGYEQYF
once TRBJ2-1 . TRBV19 TGTGCCAGTAGTATCAGTGAGTTCTCCTACAATGAGCAGTTCTTC CASSISEFSYNEQFF
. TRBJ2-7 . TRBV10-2 TGCGCCAGCAGTGTTACTAACTACGAGCAGTACTTC CASSVTNYEQYF